This is a list of T cell receptor beta chains from one sample in a study of long-term antiretroviral therapy in people with HIV. Assay: immunoSEQ multiplex PCR; the TCRdb copy retains only in-frame clones and omits some. The table has about 30,000 clones, around 94% seen once. The sequencing used unsorted PBMCs, collected around 5 years after starting antiretroviral therapy. The receptors here all came from a woman between 45 and 65 years old with HIV. CDR3s include the opening cysteine and the closing phenylalanine or tryptophan.

J gene,V gene,CDR3 protein
TRBJ1-2,TRBV6-6,CASSSQETYGYTF
TRBJ2-5,TRBV9,CASSVSPAQETQYF
TRBJ1-1,TRBV29-1,CRSGEGTEAFF
TRBJ2-7,TRBV6-5,CASSYGRGPYEQYF
TRBJ2-3,TRBV30,CAWSWGGTDTQYF
TRBJ2-7,TRBV6-5,CASSLDRYHEQYF
TRBJ2-7,TRBV27,CASSLTDLYEQYF
TRBJ1-6,TRBV2,CASTGQGAWSPLHF
TRBJ1-3,TRBV4-2,CASSQLWTPGNTIYF
TRBJ2-4,TRBV6-5,CASASGPGNIQYF
TRBJ1-2,TRBV10-3,CAISVSETGSSGYTF
TRBJ2-7,TRBV9,CASSPYSSSYEQYF
TRBJ2-2,TRBV7-3,CASSLTATNTGELFF
TRBJ2-7,TRBV18,CASLRKQGATYEQYF
TRBJ2-7,TRBV5-1,CASSLGSSYEQYF
TRBJ2-5,TRBV6-5,CASSTGQRQETQYF
TRBJ1-5,TRBV6-1,CASNTALDQPQHF
TRBJ1-2,TRBV11-2,CASSLEQALYGYTF
TRBJ2-3,TRBV7-2,CASSFHPTDTQYF
TRBJ2-3,TRBV5-1,CASSLRDSVRDTQYF
TRBJ2-7,TRBV2,CASMISGTVYYEQYF
TRBJ2-1,TRBV11-2,CASEGGNEQFF
TRBJ2-2,TRBV7-8,CASSGRDRGELFF
TRBJ2-7,TRBV30,CAWSVIYEQYF
TRBJ1-2,TRBV5-6,CASSLGRGNNYGYTF
TRBJ1-1,TRBV27,CASSLVGSREAFF
TRBJ2-2,TRBV5-6,CASSLAGTTGELFF
TRBJ1-2,TRBV4-3,CASSQLTGPYGYTF
TRBJ1-4,TRBV19,CASSWGLDNEKLFF
TRBJ2-1,TRBV4-2,CASSQDSSGGSSMPYNEQFF
TRBJ1-3,TRBV9,CASSTRDISGNTIYF
TRBJ2-1,TRBV5-1,CASNGGQGSYNEQFF
TRBJ2-2,TRBV30,CAWSVSGTGELFF
TRBJ1-1,TRBV19,CASSIGWGSNTEAFF
TRBJ2-7,TRBV4-1,CASSQEEGTGEQYF
TRBJ1-4,TRBV6-5,CASSLLTRGQEKLFF
TRBJ1-5,TRBV7-2,CASSPGTGGTISNQPQHF
TRBJ1-6,TRBV6-5,CASSKDGNSPLHF
TRBJ2-1,TRBV5-1,CASSEGLAGWDLKDEQFF
TRBJ2-3,TRBV5-1,CASSSTGSGTDTQYF